These T cell receptor beta chains were read from a single sample in a study of T cell responses to AZD1222 COVID-19 vaccine. Clones were read by immunoSEQ multiplex PCR, and TCRdb kept only the in-frame ones, dropping some. The repertoire includes approximately 150,000 clones, roughly nine tenths of them detected once, and roughly 1.5% sits in the top ten. The sequencing used peripheral blood, collected 28 days after the second AZD1222 dose. The receptors come from an adult who received the AZD1222 COVID-19 vaccine. The CDR3 runs from the conserved cysteine through the conserved F or W. Fields, in order: D gene, V gene, CDR3 protein. The D gene is left open where the match is weak.

d_gene: TRBD2
v_gene: TRBV5-1
CDR3aa: CASSFSGRASYNEQFF

d_gene: TRBD1
v_gene: TRBV12-3/TRBV12-4
CDR3aa: CASSPTGANIQYF

d_gene: -
v_gene: TRBV11-2
CDR3aa: CASSPQGGTYEQYF

d_gene: -
v_gene: TRBV20-1
CDR3aa: CSASWPGSYEQYF

d_gene: TRBD1
v_gene: TRBV6-2/TRBV6-3
CDR3aa: CASSGGQGNQPQHF

d_gene: -
v_gene: TRBV7-3
CDR3aa: CASSWATSGADTQYF

d_gene: -
v_gene: TRBV3-1/TRBV3-2
CDR3aa: CASSQREVRGTQYF

d_gene: -
v_gene: TRBV6-2/TRBV6-3
CDR3aa: CASTPWAGTSNQPQHF

d_gene: TRBD1
v_gene: TRBV7-9
CDR3aa: CASSPRTGDFNYGYTF

d_gene: -
v_gene: TRBV4-2
CDR3aa: CASSQAPGQNNQPQHF

d_gene: -
v_gene: TRBV6-2/TRBV6-3
CDR3aa: CASSYSGTLILLNQPQHF

d_gene: -
v_gene: TRBV19
CDR3aa: CASKRGGAVLGNQPQHF

d_gene: TRBD2
v_gene: TRBV4-1
CDR3aa: CASSRGLAGVGAGELFF

d_gene: -
v_gene: TRBV7-9
CDR3aa: CASSYYSGSHRDTQYF

d_gene: -
v_gene: TRBV12-3/TRBV12-4
CDR3aa: CASKSGTYYEQYF

d_gene: -
v_gene: TRBV27
CDR3aa: CASSLRGTSEQFF

d_gene: TRBD1
v_gene: TRBV19
CDR3aa: CASSPGQGSTEAFF

d_gene: -
v_gene: TRBV11-3
CDR3aa: CASSPENTDTQYF

d_gene: -
v_gene: TRBV29-1
CDR3aa: CSVEEGVGRESGNTIYF

d_gene: -
v_gene: TRBV24-1
CDR3aa: CATSDLEADNEQFF

d_gene: -
v_gene: TRBV12-3/TRBV12-4
CDR3aa: CASSFQNNQPQHF

d_gene: -
v_gene: TRBV4-2
CDR3aa: CASSQANGGYTF

d_gene: -
v_gene: TRBV6-5
CDR3aa: CASSYSRTAMNTEAFF

d_gene: TRBD1
v_gene: TRBV6-5
CDR3aa: CASSYGRGTDNEQFF

d_gene: -
v_gene: TRBV18
CDR3aa: CASSPPSGAAAFF

d_gene: TRBD1
v_gene: TRBV5-1
CDR3aa: CASSWTGGSYEQYF